This entry lists 29 T cell receptor beta chains sequenced from one sample in a study of T cells after somatic rescue of genetic block. Sequencing used immunoSEQ multiplex PCR; TCRdb keeps in-frame clones, though not all of them. The sample shows tens of thousands of clones, approximately 96% of them seen only once. The sample comprised peripheral blood mononuclear cells (PBMCs). All receptors derive from a child younger than two.

The chain joins TRBV29-1 to TRBJ1-1; TRBD1 is a possible D gene (6 bases). Trimming pared 7 bases from V and 6 bases from J, leaving 9 bases between. The CDR3 covers 10 residues. CDR1 is SQVTM, CDR2 ANQGSEA, per germline. The CDR3 DNA reads as TGCAGCGCCCGGACAGCTGAAGCTTTCTTT. The encoded protein is CSARTAEAFF.

The V gene is TRBV4-1, the J gene TRBJ2-3; 9 bases agree with TRBD2. The CDR3 spans 16 residues. Germline values: CDR1 MGHRA, CDR2 YSYEKL. V lost 4 bases and J lost 0; bases outside the gene matches: 5. CDR3 region: CASSLLAGGSTDTQYF. The CDR3, as DNA: TGCGCCAGCAGCCTGTTGGCGGGAGGGAGCACAGATACGCAGTATTTT.

V is TRBV5-6 and J is TRBJ2-1; 8 bases fit TRBD2. Germline V gene data show CDR1 as SGHDT and CDR2 as YYEEEE. CDR3 size: 14 residues. The J segment lost 3 bases and the V segment lost 3 bases, leaving 2 bases of the junction unmatched. The CDR3 here is CASSSGTSYNEQFF. As DNA, the CDR3 is TGTGCCAGCAGCTCCGGGACTAGCTACAATGAGCAGTTCTTC.

The rearrangement uses TRBV6-1 and TRBJ1-1; D perhaps matches TRBD1 (6 bases). V lost 4 bases and J lost 4, with 16 bases in between. CDR3 length equals 15 residues. Per the germline V gene, CDR1 is MNHNS and CDR2 is SASEGT. CDR3 protein: CASSVQGRGTTEAFF. The CDR3 region has the DNA TGTGCCAGCAGTGTCCAGGGGAGGGGAACCACTGAAGCTTTCTTT.

Regarding this clone: One junction end disagrees with the germline gene, perhaps due to a read error. The V and J genes are TRBV28 and TRBJ2-7; D is possibly TRBD2 (5 bases). The CDR3 has 14 amino acids. Germline values: CDR1 MDHEN, CDR2 SYDVKM. CDR3 protein: CVSSPRLAVYEQYF. As DNA, the CDR3 is TGTGTCAGCAGTCCAAGGCTAGCCGTATACGAGCAGTACTTC.

The genes are TRBV19 and TRBJ1-5; 8 nucleotides match TRBD1. The germline V gene has CDR1 LNHDA and CDR2 SQIVND (reference sequence). This CDR3 spans 15 amino acids. J gave up 5 bases and V 5 bases, and 8 bases lay outside the gene matches. In DNA, the CDR3 is TGTGCCAGTAGTTCCCCGGGGGACAGGTATCAGCCCCAGCATTTT. It specifies CASSSPGDRYQPQHF.

The J gene is TRBJ2-4, the V gene TRBV6-1; TRBD2 agrees at 11 bases. Trimming cost V 3 bases and J 6 bases; bases outside gene matches: 1. Per germline, CDR1 MNHNS and CDR2 SASEGT. The length of the CDR3 is 14 residues. CDR3 residues: CASSDSGRGNIQYF. CDR3 DNA sequence: TGTGCCAGCAGTGATAGCGGGAGGGGAAACATTCAGTACTTC.

The V call is TRBV4-2, the J call TRBJ2-7; no firm D call. V lost 6 bases and J lost 1, with 16 bases in between. This CDR3 has 15 residues. From germline, CDR1 is LGHNA and CDR2 YNFKEQ. The CDR3 nucleotides are TGTGCCAGCAGACCTCTGGTGTCCCATTCCTACGAGCAGTACTTC. It is translated as CASRPLVSHSYEQYF.

The chain carries TRBV18 and TRBJ2-1; 8 bases map to TRBD2. Looked up from germline, CDR1 is KGHSH and CDR2 is LQKENI. The CDR3 totals 14 residues. V was pared by 4 bases and J by 2 bases, with 1 base of the junction left unmatched. CDR3 protein: CASSLAGTYNEQFF. The DNA of the CDR3 is TGTGCCAGCTCACTAGCGGGAACCTACAATGAGCAGTTCTTC.

This chain joins TRBV5-5 and TRBJ2-1, with TRBD2 as a possible D gene (5 bases). The CDR3 extends over 15 amino acids. The germline V gene encodes CDR1 SGHKS and CDR2 YYEKEE (reference sequence). V lost 3 bases and J 5 bases, leaving 15 bases between the germline ends. The CDR3 sequence: CASSSSDSANNEQFF. CDR3 in DNA: TGTGCCAGCAGCTCCAGTGATAGCGCGAACAATGAGCAGTTCTTC. Combining the CDR3 with reference TRBV5-5 and TRBJ2-1 gives the whole variable domain DAGVTQSPTHLIKTRGQQVTLRCSPISGHKSVSWYQQVLGQGPQFIFQYYEKEERGRGNFPDRFSARQFPNYSSELNVNALLLGDSALYLCASSSSDSANNEQFFGPGTRLTVL.

This chain links TRBV5-6 with TRBJ2-7, with D perhaps matching TRBD1 (5 bases). The CDR3 has 13 amino acids. V was shortened by 0 bases and J by 2 bases, with 6 bases between the two germline ends. The germline gives CDR1 SGHDT, CDR2 YYEEEE. The CDR3 spells CASSLGTTYEQYF. The CDR3 region has the DNA TGTGCCAGCAGCTTGGGGACAACCTACGAGCAGTACTTC.

The genes are TRBV7-2 and TRBJ1-3; D unresolved. CDR1 SGHTA and CDR2 FQGNSA come from the germline V gene. The CDR3 sequence is 14 residues long. V was cut by 3 bases and J by 4 bases, with 10 bases left in between. The CDR3 here is CASSFPPGGNTIYF. In DNA form, the CDR3 reads TGTGCCAGCAGCTTCCCACCCGGGGGAAACACCATATATTTT. The full variable domain, with the rest looked up from reference TRBV7-2 and TRBJ1-3, is GAGVSQSPSNKVTEKGKDVELRCDPISGHTALYWYRQSLGQGLEFLIYFQGNSAPDKSGLPSDRFSAERTGGSVSTLTIQRTQQEDSAVYLCASSFPPGGNTIYFGEGSWLTVV.

In DNA, the CDR3 is TGCGCCAGCAGCCGACAGGGGGCGAACACCGGGGAGCTGTTTTTT. Translating it yields CASSRQGANTGELFF. The V gene is TRBV5-1, the J gene TRBJ2-2; 9 bases are shared with TRBD1. The germline CDR1 and CDR2 sequences are SGHRS and YFSETQ. This CDR3 has 15 amino acids. Germline trimming cut 4 bases from V and 0 bases from J; bases unmatched to any gene: 1.

The CDR3 reads CASSLATSGRINEQFF. CDR3 in DNA: TGCGCCAGCAGCTTGGCCACTAGCGGGAGGATAAATGAGCAGTTCTTC. V gene TRBV5-1 combines with J gene TRBJ2-1; 12 nucleotides agree with TRBD2. The V gene end was trimmed by 0 bases and the J gene end by 7 bases; junction bases not matched to a gene: 5. This CDR3 is built from 16 residues. Germline V CDR1 and CDR2: SGHRS, YFSETQ.

About this clone: At one of its ends the junction is not consistent with the germline gene, which may arise from a read error. The rearrangement uses TRBV5-6 and TRBJ2-7, with D maybe TRBD2 (6 bases). This CDR3 has 16 residues. Germline V gene sequence: CDR1 SGHDT, CDR2 YYEEEE. The CDR3: CAGSRPGAVVGHEQYF. As DNA, the CDR3 is TGTGCCGGCAGCCGCCCGGGAGCGGTGGTAGGCCACGAGCAGTACTTC.

The J gene is TRBJ2-7, the V gene TRBV4-1, with unresolved D. Trimming stripped 3 bases from V and 1 base from J, with 1 base between. CDR3 length equals 11 residues. CDR1 is MGHRA and CDR2 is YSYEKL in the germline V gene. The CDR3 protein is CASSHSYEQYF. CDR3 in DNA: TGCGCCAGCAGCCATTCCTACGAGCAGTACTTC.

The V call is TRBV2, the J call TRBJ2-2; TRBD2 matches 10 bases. With 1 base clipped from V and 1 base from J, the junction kept 3 bases outside the gene matches. This CDR3 is built from 17 residues. Germline loops: CDR1 SNHLY, CDR2 FYNNEI. CDR3 nucleotide sequence: TGTGCCAGCAGTGAAGGGACTAGCGGAAAGAACACCGGGGAGCTGTTTTTT. It specifies CASSEGTSGKNTGELFF.

The chain uses TRBV6-5 and TRBJ2-2; 8 positions match TRBD1. With V trimmed by 6 bases and J by 4 bases, 4 bases remained unmatched. CDR3 length: 14 residues. Germline V gives CDR1 MNHEY, CDR2 SVGAGI. The DNA of the CDR3 is TGTGCCAGCAGGTCCACAGGGGGCACCGGGGAGCTGTTTTTT. This translates into CASRSTGGTGELFF.

This chain uses TRBV4-2 with TRBJ1-3, with 7 bases fitting TRBD1. The V and J ends lost 2 bases and 2 bases, in that order; junction bases with no gene match: 0. There are 14 residues in the CDR3. Germline values: CDR1 LGHNA, CDR2 YNFKEQ. CDR3 coding DNA: TGTGCCAGCAGCCAACAGGGGGCTGGAAACACCATATATTTT. This gives the protein CASSQQGAGNTIYF.

This chain uses TRBV7-2 with TRBJ2-2, with 11 positions matching TRBD2. Germline CDR1 SGHTA, CDR2 FQGNSA. The V gene end was trimmed by 3 bases and the J gene end by 5 bases; junction bases not matched to a gene: 5. CDR3 length: 16 residues. Written as DNA, the CDR3 is TGTGCCAGCAGCTTCACCGGGACTAGCGGAACCGGGGAGCTGTTTTTT. Its translation: CASSFTGTSGTGELFF.

This clone has just one count. Distinct nucleotide sequences in the sample also encode this CDR3. The chain links TRBV11-2 to TRBJ1-1; D may be TRBD1 (6 bases). The CDR3 covers 13 residues. The germline V gene encodes CDR1 SGHAT and CDR2 FQNNGV. V lost 3 bases and J 1 base, leaving 6 bases between the germline ends. Written as DNA, the CDR3 is TGTGCCAGCAGCTTGGGACAGAACACTGAAGCTTTCTTT. Translating it yields CASSLGQNTEAFF.

The CDR3 reads CATRVAGGGETQYF. The CDR3 region has the DNA TGTGCCACTAGAGTAGCGGGAGGAGGAGAGACCCAGTACTTC. The rearrangement joins TRBV15 to TRBJ2-5; TRBD2 agrees at 10 bases. CDR1 and CDR2 (germline): LNHNV, YYDKDF (reference sequence). V trimming: 9 bases; J trimming: 4 bases; junction bases outside the gene matches: 8. The CDR3 is made up of 14 amino acids.

The chain has TRBV4-1 and TRBJ1-3, with a possible D match to TRBD1 (5 bases). Trimming stripped 0 bases from V and 3 bases from J, with 9 bases between. This CDR3 is 15 amino acids long. CDR1 and CDR2 from the germline V gene are MGHRA and YSYEKL. CDR3 in amino acids: CASSQDPRDGNTIYF. The CDR3 nucleotides are TGCGCCAGCAGCCAAGATCCCAGGGATGGAAACACCATATATTTT.

V usage is TRBV6-6 and J usage is TRBJ2-7; 10 bases are a match to TRBD1. The CDR3 sequence is 14 residues long. V lost 6 bases, J lost 0 bases, and 2 bases stayed unmatched. The germline V gene encodes CDR1 MNHNY and CDR2 SVGAGI (reference sequence). The CDR3 reads CASSRTGGSYEQYF. DNA for the CDR3: TGTGCCAGCAGCCGGACAGGGGGCTCCTACGAGCAGTACTTC.

This clone has a single count. V gene TRBV28 combines with J gene TRBJ2-1; 13 bases fit TRBD2. After removal of 4 bases from V and 3 bases from J, the junction contained 12 bases not matched to a gene. This CDR3 contains 19 residues. CDR1 is MDHEN, CDR2 SYDVKM, per germline. CDR3 nucleotide sequence: TGTGCCAGCAGTTACCGCCCGTCCGGACTAGCGGGAGACTACAATGAGCAGTTCTTC. Its translation: CASSYRPSGLAGDYNEQFF. Supplemented by reference TRBV28 and TRBJ2-1, the full variable domain reads DVKVTQSSRYLVKRTGEKVFLECVQDMDHENMFWYRQDPGLGLRLIYFSYDVKMKEKGDIPEGYSVSREKKERFSLILESASTNQTSMYLCASSYRPSGLAGDYNEQFFGPGTRLTVL.

This clone was seen only once. The chain employs TRBV6-1 and TRBJ1-2; TRBD1 is a possible D gene (5 bases). Germline lookup yields CDR1 MNHNS and CDR2 SASEGT. V dropped 2 bases and J dropped 5 bases, with 9 bases sitting between them. The CDR3 has 13 residues. DNA for the CDR3: TGTGCCAGCAGTGAAAGGGCAGGGTATGGCTACACCTTC. It translates to CASSERAGYGYTF.

This chain connects TRBV30 to TRBJ1-1, with D possibly matching TRBD1 (5 bases). Germline CDR1 and CDR2: GTSNPN and SVGIG (reference sequence). This CDR3 contains 13 residues. Trimming shortened V by 1 base and J by 0 bases, and 6 bases separated the two germline ends. CDR3 loop: CAWSAGLNTEAFF. Written as DNA, the CDR3 is TGTGCCTGGAGTGCAGGGCTGAACACTGAAGCTTTCTTT.

With respect to this clone: This same CDR3 is encoded by further DNA sequences in the sample. V usage is TRBV9 and J usage is TRBJ1-2; D may be TRBD1 (5 bases). V lost 0 bases, J lost 4 bases, and 7 bases lay in between. There are 13 residues in the CDR3. Per the germline V gene, CDR1 is SGDLS and CDR2 is YYNGEE. This CDR3 is CASSVGQGYGYTF. The DNA of the CDR3 is TGTGCCAGCAGCGTAGGCCAGGGCTATGGCTACACCTTC.

DNA of the CDR3: TGTGCCAGCAGCACAGGGGCCAAAAACATTCAGTACTTC. It yields the protein CASSTGAKNIQYF. V gene TRBV7-2 combines with J gene TRBJ2-4, with a possible D match to TRBD1 (6 bases). The CDR3 runs to 13 residues. The germline V and J ends were trimmed by 5 bases and 1 base, with 6 bases remaining between them. CDR1 SGHTA and CDR2 FQGNSA come from the germline V gene.